A single T cell receptor beta chain is shown here with its context. What it binds is unknown. These data belong to a study of T cell responses to AZD1222 COVID-19 vaccine. General observations from the study: White British ancestry dominated among donors, who included more females, and clonal diversity was possibly underestimated. Receipt of two AZD1222 doses was followed by a rise in Spike-specific TCR breadth and depth.

The method was immunoSEQ multiplex PCR; TCRdb's version includes in-frame clones alone and lacks a portion of them. The sample lists 190,000 or so clones, roughly 92% occurring once. There are 16 residues in the CDR3. CDR1 MNHEY and CDR2 SMNVEV come from the germline V gene (reference sequence). Trimming at V came to 6 bases and at J to 8 bases, leaving 11 bases not matched to a gene. The sample was peripheral blood, taken 28 days after the second AZD1222 dose. The gene calls are TRBV27 and TRBJ1-6; 9 nucleotides align to TRBD1. The sequence derives from an adult who received the AZD1222 COVID-19 vaccine. CDR3 region: CASSRSPGQGDSPLHF. DNA of the CDR3: TGTGCCAGCAGCCGGTCCCCGGGACAGGGAGATTCACCCCTCCACTTT.